This T cell receptor (beta chain) was documented in a study of early T cells in non-severe SARS-CoV-2 infection. Whole-study context: The input, bulk RNA from unsorted whole blood, was sequenced, and chains were unpaired. Study observations and caveats: Comparison of clonotypes with VDJdb favored anti-spike CD8 responses while missing private and CD4 specificities.

There are a few counts of this clonotype. The antigen remains unidentified. Individual cDNA molecules were tagged with unique molecular identifiers, the study reported. In TCRdb, the 5' RACE reads were re-called with MiXCR into one record per CDR3 protein. The table lists roughly 50,000 distinct CDR3 sequences, over 7.5% of them singletons. The sequenced sample consisted of whole blood. The sequence was obtained from an adult who was a healthcare worker with PCR-confirmed SARS-CoV-2 infection or an uninfected control (not recorded which).

The CDR3 nucleotides read TGTGCCAGCAGGAAGGTCGACCCCTGGGGTAATTCACCCCTCCACTTT. Its translation: CASRKVDPWGNSPLHF. The chain couples TRBV12-3 or TRBV12-4 to TRBJ1-6; no definite D call. The CDR3 has 16 amino acids. Trimming left V 6 bases short and J 6 bases short, with 18 bases between.